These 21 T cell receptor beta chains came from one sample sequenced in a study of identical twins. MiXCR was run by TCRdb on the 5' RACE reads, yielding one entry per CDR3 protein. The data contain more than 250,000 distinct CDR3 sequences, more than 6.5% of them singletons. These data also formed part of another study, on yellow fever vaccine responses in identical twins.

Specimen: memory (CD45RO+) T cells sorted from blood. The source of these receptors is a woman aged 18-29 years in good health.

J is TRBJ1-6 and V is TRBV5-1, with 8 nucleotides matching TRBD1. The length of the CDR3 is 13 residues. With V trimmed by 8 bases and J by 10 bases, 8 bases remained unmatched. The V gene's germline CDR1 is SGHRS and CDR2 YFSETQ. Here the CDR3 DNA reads TGCGCCAGTGGACAGGGCGGCTACTCACCCCTCCACTTT. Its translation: CASGQGGYSPLHF.

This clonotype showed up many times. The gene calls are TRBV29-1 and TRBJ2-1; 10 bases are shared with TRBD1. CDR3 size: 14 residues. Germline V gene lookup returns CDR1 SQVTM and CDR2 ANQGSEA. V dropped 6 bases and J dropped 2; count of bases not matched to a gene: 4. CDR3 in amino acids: CSVSDRGTYNEQFF. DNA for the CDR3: TGCAGCGTCTCGGACAGGGGGACCTACAATGAGCAGTTCTTC.

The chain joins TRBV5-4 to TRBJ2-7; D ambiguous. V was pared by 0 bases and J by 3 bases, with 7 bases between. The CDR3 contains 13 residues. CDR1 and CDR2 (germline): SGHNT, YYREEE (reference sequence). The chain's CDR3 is CASSLEPDYEQYF. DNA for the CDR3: TGTGCCAGCAGCTTGGAGCCAGACTACGAGCAGTACTTC.

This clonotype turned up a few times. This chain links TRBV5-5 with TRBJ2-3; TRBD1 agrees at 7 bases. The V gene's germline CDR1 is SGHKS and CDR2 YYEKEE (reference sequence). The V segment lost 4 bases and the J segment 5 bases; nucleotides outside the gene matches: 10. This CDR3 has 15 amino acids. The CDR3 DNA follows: TGTGCCAGCAGCCCAGTGACAGGGAAGGGAGATACGCAGTATTTT. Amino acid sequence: CASSPVTGKGDTQYF.

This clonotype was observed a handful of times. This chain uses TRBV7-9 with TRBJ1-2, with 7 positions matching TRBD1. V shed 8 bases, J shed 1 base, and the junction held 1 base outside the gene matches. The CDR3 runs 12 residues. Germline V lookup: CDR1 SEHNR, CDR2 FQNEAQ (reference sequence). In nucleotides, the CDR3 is TGTGCCAGCGGACAGGTTAACTATGGCTACACCTTC. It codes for CASGQVNYGYTF.

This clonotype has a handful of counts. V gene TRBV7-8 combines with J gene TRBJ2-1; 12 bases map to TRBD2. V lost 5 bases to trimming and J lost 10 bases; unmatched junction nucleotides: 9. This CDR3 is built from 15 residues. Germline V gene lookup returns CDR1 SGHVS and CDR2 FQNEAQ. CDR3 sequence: CASSLGLAGLGEQFF. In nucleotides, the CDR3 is TGTGCCAGCAGCCTCGGACTAGCGGGACTGGGCGAGCAGTTCTTC.

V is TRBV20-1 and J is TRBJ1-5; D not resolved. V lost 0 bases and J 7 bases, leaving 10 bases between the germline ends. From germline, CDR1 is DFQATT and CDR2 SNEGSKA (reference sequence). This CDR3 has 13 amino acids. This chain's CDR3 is CSARDNADQPQHF. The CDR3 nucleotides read TGCAGTGCTAGAGATAACGCAGACCAGCCCCAGCATTTT.

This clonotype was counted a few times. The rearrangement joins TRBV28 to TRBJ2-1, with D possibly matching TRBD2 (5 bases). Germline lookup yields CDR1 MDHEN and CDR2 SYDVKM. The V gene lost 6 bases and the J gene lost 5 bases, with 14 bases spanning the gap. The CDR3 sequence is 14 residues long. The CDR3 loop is CASSQLAGDNEQFF. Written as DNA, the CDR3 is TGTGCCAGCAGCCAACTGGCCGGGGACAATGAGCAGTTCTTC.

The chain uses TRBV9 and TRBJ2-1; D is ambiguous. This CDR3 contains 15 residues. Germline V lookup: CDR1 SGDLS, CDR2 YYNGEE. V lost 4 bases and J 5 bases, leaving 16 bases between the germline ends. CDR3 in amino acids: CASSPVPTVHNEQFF. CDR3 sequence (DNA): TGTGCCAGCAGCCCCGTCCCTACAGTCCACAATGAGCAGTTCTTC.

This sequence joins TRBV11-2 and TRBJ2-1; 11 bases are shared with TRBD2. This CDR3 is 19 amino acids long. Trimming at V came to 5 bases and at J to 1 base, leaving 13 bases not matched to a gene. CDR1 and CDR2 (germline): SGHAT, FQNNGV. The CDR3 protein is CASSPGTGTSGKSYNEQFF. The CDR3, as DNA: TGTGCCAGCAGCCCAGGAACCGGGACTAGCGGAAAGTCCTACAATGAGCAGTTCTTC.

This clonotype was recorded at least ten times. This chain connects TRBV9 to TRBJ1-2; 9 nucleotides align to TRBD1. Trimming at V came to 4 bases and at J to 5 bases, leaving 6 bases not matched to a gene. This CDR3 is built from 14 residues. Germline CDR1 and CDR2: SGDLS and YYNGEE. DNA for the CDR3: TGTGCCAGCAGCAAGCCGGGACAGGGATATGGCTACACCTTC. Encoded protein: CASSKPGQGYGYTF.

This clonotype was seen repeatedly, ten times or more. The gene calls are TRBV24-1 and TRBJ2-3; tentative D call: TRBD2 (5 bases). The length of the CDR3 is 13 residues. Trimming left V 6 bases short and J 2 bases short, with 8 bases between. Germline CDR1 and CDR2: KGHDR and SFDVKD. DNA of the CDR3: TGTGCCACCAGTAGGGAGTACACAGATACGCAGTATTTT. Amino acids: CATSREYTDTQYF.

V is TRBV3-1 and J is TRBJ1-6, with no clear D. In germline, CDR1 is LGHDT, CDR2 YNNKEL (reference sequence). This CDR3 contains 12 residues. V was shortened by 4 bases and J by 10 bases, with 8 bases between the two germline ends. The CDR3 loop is CASSRSGSPLHF. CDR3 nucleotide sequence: TGTGCCAGCAGCCGATCGGGGTCACCCCTCCACTTT.

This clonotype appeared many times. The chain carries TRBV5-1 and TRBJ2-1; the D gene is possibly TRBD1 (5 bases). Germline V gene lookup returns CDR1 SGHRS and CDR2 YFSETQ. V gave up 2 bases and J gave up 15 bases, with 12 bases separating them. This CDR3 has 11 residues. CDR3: CASSFSTATFF. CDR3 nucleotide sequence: TGCGCCAGCAGCTTTTCGACAGCCACGTTCTTC.

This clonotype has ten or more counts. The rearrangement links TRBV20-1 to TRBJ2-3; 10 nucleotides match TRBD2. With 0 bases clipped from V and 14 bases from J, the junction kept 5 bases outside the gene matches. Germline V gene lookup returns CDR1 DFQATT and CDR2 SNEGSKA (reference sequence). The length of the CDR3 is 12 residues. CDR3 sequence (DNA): TGCAGTGCTAGAGACCAACTAGCGGGAAGGTATTTT. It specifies CSARDQLAGRYF.

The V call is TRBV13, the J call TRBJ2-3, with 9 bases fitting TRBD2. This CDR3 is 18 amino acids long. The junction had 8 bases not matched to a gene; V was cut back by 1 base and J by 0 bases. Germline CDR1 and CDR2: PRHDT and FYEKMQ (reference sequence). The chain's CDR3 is CASSLETSGFFSTDTQYF. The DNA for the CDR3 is TGTGCCAGCAGCTTAGAAACTAGCGGGTTCTTCAGCACAGATACGCAGTATTTT. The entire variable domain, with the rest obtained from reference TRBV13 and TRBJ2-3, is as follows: AAGVIQSPRHLIKEKRETATLKCYPIPRHDTVYWYQQGPGQDPQFLISFYEKMQSDKGSIPDRFSAQQFSDYHSELNMSSLELGDSALYFCASSLETSGFFSTDTQYFGPGTRLTVL.

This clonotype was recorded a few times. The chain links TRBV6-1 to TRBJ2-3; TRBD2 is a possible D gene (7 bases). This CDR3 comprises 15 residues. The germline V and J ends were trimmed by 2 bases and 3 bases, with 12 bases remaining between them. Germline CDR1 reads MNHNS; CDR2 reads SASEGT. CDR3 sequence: CASSETRGGTDTQYF. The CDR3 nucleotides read TGTGCCAGCAGTGAAACAAGGGGGGGAACAGATACGCAGTATTTT.

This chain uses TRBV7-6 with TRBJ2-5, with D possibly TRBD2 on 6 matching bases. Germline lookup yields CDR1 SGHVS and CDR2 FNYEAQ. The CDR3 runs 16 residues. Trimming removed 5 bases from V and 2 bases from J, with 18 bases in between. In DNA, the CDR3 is TGTGCCAGCAGCAAGGGAACTAGCCACATTCAAGAGACCCAGTACTTC. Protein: CASSKGTSHIQETQYF.

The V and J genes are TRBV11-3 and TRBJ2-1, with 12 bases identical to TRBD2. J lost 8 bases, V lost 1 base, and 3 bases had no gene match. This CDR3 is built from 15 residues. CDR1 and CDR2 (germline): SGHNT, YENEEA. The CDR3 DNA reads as TGTGCCAGCAGCTTAGGGACTAGCGGGATCGATGAGCAGTTCTTC. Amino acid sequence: CASSLGTSGIDEQFF. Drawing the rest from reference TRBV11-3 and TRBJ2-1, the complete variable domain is EAGVVQSPRYKIIEKKQPVAFWCNPISGHNTLYWYLQNLGQGPELLIRYENEEAVDDSQLPKDRFSAERLKGVDSTLKIQPAELGDSAVYLCASSLGTSGIDEQFFGPGTRLTVL.

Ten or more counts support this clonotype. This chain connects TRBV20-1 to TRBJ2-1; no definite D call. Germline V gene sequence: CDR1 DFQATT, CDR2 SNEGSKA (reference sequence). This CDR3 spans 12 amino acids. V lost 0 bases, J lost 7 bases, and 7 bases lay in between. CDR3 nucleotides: TGCAGTGCTAGAGAGACGGAAAATGAGCAGTTCTTC. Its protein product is CSARETENEQFF.

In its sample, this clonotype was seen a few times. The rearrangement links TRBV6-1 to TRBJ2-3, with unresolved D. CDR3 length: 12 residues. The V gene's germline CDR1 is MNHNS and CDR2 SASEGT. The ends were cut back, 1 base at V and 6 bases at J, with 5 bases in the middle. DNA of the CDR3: TGTGCCAGCAGTGAAGTTGGGGATACGCAGTATTTT. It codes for CASSEVGDTQYF.